This TCR beta chain was sequenced for a study of blood T cell repertoires in COVID-19. Across the whole study: COVID-19 samples, acute and convalescent, were from the United States, Italy and Spain. In each case, the material was cDNA or gDNA derived from T cells, B-cell-depleted T cells, or PBMCs.

This CDR3 has 14 amino acids. Germline V gene lookup returns CDR1 MDHEN and CDR2 SYDVKM. V was pared by 2 bases and J by 4 bases, with 9 bases between. Original methodology: Estimation of nucleated cell counts relied on the amplification of reference gene primers. Only in-frame clones appear in the TCRdb table, and some are missing; sequencing was by immunoSEQ multiplex PCR. The V and J calls and clone size are taken from that table; D and trimming were inferred from the DNA. The table lists 75,000 to 100,000 clones, under 85% of them singletons. The chain employs TRBV28 and TRBJ1-5; TRBD1 might be the D (6 bases). Source material: peripheral blood. The sequence came from an older man with acute or convalescent COVID-19. CDR3 nucleotide sequence: TGTGCCAGCAGTTTAGGGGGGGCAAATCAGCCCCAGCATTTT. Its protein product is CASSLGGANQPQHF. Based on the CDR3 plus reference TRBV28 and TRBJ1-5, the full variable domain is DVKVTQSSRYLVKRTGEKVFLECVQDMDHENMFWYRQDPGLGLRLIYFSYDVKMKEKGDIPEGYSVSREKKERFSLILESASTNQTSMYLCASSLGGANQPQHFGDGTRLSIL.